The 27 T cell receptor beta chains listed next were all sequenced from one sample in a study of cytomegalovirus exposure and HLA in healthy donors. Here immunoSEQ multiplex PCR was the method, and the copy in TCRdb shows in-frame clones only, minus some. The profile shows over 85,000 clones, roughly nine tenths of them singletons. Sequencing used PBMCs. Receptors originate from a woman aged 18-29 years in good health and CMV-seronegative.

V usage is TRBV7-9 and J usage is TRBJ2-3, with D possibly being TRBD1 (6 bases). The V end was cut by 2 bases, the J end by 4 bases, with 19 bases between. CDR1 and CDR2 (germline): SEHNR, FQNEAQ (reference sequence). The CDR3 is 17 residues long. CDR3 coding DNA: TGTGCCAGCAGCTTATGGATCTATTCAGGGGTGGCAGATACGCAGTATTTT. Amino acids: CASSLWIYSGVADTQYF.

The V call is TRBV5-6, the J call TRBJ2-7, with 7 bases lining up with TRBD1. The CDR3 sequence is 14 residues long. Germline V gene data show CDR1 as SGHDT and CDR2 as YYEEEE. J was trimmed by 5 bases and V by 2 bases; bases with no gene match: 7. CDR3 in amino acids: CASSFLQGKNEQYF. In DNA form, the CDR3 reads TGTGCCAGCAGCTTTTTACAGGGGAAGAACGAGCAGTACTTC.

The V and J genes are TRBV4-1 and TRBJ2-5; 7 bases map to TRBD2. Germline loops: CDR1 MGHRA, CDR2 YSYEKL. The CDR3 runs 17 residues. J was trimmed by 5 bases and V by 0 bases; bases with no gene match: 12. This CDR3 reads CASSQDIRGGGWETQYF. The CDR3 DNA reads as TGCGCCAGCAGCCAAGATATTCGCGGCGGGGGTTGGGAGACCCAGTACTTC.

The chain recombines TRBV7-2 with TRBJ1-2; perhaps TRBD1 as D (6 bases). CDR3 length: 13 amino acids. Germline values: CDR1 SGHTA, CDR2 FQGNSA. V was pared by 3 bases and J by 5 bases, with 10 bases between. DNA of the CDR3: TGTGCCAGCAGCTTCCTGCAGGGGTATGGCTACACCTTC. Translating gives CASSFLQGYGYTF.

In DNA form, the CDR3 reads TGTGCCAGCAGGGCAGGGTCTGTTCAGGGAGGCTACACCTTC. As protein: CASRAGSVQGGYTF. This sequence joins TRBV28 and TRBJ1-2; D possibly corresponds to TRBD1 (5 bases). The germline V gene has CDR1 MDHEN and CDR2 SYDVKM. Trimming cost V 6 bases and J 8 bases, with 19 bases left between them. There are 14 residues in the CDR3.

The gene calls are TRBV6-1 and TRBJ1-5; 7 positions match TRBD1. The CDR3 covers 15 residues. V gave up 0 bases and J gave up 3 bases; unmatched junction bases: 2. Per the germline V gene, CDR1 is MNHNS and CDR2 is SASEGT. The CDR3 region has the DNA TGTGCCAGCAGTGAAGCGGGACAGTTCAATCAGCCCCAGCATTTT. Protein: CASSEAGQFNQPQHF.

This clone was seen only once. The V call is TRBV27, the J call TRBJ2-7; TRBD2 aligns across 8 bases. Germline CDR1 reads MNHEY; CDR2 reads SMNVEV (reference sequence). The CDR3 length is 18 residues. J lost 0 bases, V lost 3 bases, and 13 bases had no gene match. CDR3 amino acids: CASSFGAGGPSYSYEQYF. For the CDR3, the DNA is TGTGCCAGCAGTTTTGGGGCGGGGGGCCCTTCTTACTCCTACGAGCAGTACTTC.

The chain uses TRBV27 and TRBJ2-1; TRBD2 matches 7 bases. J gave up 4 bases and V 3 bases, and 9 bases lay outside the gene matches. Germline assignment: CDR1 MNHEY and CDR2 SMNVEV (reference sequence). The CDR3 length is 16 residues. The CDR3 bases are TGTGCCAGCAGTTTGTTTACTAGCGAGCCTTACAATGAGCAGTTCTTC. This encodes CASSLFTSEPYNEQFF.

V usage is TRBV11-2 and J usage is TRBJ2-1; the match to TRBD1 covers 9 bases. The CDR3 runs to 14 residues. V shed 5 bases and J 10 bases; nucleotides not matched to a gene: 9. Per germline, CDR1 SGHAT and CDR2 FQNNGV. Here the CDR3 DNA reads TGTGCCAGCAGCGAGGGGACAGGGACATGGGAGCAGTTCTTC. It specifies CASSEGTGTWEQFF.

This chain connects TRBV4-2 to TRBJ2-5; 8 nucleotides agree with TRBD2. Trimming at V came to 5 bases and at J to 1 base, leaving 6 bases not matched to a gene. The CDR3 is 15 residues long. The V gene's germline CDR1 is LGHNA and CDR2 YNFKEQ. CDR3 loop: CASSYEREPQETQYF. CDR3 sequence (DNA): TGTGCCAGCAGCTATGAGCGGGAGCCCCAAGAGACCCAGTACTTC.

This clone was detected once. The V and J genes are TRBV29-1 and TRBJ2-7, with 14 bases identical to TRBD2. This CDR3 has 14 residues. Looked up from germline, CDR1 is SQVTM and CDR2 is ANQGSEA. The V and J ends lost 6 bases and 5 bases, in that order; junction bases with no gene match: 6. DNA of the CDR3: TGCAGCGTCGCCAGACTAGCGGGAGGGAACGAGCAGTACTTC. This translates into CSVARLAGGNEQYF.

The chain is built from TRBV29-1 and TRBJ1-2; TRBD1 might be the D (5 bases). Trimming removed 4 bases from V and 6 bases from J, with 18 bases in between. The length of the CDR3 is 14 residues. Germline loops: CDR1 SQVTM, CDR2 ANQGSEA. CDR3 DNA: TGCAGCGTTGGCTGGAGGGGTGACATTAATGGCTACACCTTC. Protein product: CSVGWRGDINGYTF.

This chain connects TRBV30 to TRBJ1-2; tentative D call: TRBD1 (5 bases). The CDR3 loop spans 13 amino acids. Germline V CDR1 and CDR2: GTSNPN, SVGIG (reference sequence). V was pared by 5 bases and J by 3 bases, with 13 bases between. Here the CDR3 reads CAWASGLHYGYTF. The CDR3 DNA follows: TGTGCCTGGGCCTCGGGACTGCACTATGGCTACACCTTC.

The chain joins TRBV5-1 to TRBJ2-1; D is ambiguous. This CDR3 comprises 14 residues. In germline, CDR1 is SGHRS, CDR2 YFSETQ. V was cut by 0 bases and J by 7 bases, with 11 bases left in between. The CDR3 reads CASSLAEIANEQFF. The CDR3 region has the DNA TGCGCCAGCAGCTTGGCCGAAATAGCTAATGAGCAGTTCTTC.

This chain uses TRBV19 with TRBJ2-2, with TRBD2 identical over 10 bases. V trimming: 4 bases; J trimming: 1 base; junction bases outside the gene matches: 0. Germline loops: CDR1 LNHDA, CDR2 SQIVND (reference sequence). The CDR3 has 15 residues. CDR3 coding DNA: TGTGCCAGTAGTAGACTAGCGGGGAACACCGGGGAGCTGTTTTTT. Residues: CASSRLAGNTGELFF.

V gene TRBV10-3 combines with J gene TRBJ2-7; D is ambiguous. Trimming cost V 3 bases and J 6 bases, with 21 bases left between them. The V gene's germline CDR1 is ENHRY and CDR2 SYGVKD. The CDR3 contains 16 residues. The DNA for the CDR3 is TGTGCCATCAGTGATTCTTTGAGGTCACTCACCCCCGAGCAGTACTTC. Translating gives CAISDSLRSLTPEQYF.

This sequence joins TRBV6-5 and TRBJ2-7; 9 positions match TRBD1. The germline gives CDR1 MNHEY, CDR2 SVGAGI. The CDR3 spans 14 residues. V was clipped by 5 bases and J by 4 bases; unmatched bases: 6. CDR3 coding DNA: TGTGCCAGCAGTGACCGGGACAGGGAGTACGAGCAGTACTTC. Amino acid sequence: CASSDRDREYEQYF.

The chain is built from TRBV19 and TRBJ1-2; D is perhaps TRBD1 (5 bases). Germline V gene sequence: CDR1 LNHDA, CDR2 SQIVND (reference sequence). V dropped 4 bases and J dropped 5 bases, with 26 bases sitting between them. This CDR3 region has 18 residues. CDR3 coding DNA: TGTGCCAGTAGTAGGGGTTACCGGGACTTCTACGAACTTTATGGCTACACCTTC. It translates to CASSRGYRDFYELYGYTF.

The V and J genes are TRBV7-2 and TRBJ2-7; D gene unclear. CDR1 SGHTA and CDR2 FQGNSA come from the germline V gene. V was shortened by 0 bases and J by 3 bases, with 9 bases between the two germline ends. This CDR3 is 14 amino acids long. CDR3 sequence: CASSLAGRYYEQYF. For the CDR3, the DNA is TGTGCCAGCAGCTTAGCGGGCAGGTACTACGAGCAGTACTTC.

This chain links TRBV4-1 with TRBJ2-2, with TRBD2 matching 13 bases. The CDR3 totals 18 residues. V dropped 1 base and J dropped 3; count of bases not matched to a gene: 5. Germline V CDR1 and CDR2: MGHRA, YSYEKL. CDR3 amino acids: CASSQGTSGSRHTGELFF. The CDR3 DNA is TGCGCCAGCAGCCAAGGGACTAGCGGGAGCCGCCACACCGGGGAGCTGTTTTTT.

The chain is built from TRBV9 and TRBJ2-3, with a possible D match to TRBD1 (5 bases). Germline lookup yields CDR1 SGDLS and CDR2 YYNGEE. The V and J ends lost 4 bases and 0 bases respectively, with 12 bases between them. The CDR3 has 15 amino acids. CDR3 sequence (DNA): TGTGCCAGCAGCCAGGACACTTTTAGCACAGATACGCAGTATTTT. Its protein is CASSQDTFSTDTQYF. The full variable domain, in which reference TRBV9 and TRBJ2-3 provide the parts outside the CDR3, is DSGVTQTPKHLITATGQRVTLRCSPRSGDLSVYWYQQSLDQGLQFLIQYYNGEERAKGNILERFSAQQFPDLHSELNLSSLELGDSALYFCASSQDTFSTDTQYFGPGTRLTVL.

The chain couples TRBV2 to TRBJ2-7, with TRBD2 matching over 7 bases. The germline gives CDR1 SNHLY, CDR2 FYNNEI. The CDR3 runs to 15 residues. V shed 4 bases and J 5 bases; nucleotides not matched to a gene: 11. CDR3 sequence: CASSAQGLMANEQYF. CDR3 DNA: TGTGCCAGCAGTGCGCAGGGACTAATGGCGAACGAGCAGTACTTC.

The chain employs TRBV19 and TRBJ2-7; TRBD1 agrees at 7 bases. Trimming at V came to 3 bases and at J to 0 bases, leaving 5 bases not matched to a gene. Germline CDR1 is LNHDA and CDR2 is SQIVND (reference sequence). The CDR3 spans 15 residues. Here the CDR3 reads CASSMFDRASYEQYF. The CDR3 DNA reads TGTGCCAGTAGTATGTTTGACAGGGCCTCCTACGAGCAGTACTTC.

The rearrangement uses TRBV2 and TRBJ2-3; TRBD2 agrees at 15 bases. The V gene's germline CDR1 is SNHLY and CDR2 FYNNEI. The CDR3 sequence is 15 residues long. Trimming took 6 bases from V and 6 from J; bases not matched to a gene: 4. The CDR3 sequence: CASSGLAGGRDTQYF. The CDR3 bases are TGTGCCAGCAGCGGACTAGCGGGGGGGCGGGATACGCAGTATTTT.

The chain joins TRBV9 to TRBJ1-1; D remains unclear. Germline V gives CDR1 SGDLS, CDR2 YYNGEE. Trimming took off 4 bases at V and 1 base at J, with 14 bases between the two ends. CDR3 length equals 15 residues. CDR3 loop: CASSPYIPPNTEAFF. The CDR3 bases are TGTGCCAGCAGCCCTTACATCCCGCCGAACACTGAAGCTTTCTTT.

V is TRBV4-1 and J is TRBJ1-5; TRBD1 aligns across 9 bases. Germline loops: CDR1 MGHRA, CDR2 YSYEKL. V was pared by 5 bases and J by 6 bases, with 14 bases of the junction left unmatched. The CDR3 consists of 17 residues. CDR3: CASSGTLGQGDGQPQHF. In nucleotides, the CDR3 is TGCGCCAGCAGCGGCACCTTGGGACAGGGAGATGGTCAGCCCCAGCATTTT.

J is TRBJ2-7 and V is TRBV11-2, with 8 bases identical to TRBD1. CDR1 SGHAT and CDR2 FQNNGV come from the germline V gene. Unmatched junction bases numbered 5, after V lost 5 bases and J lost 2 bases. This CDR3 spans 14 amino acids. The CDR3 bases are TGTGCCAGCAGCCCCTTGGGACAGGCCTACGAGCAGTACTTC. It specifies CASSPLGQAYEQYF.